The next 10 T cell receptor beta chains were all read from a single sample in a study of blood T cell repertoires in COVID-19. The assay was immunoSEQ multiplex PCR, and TCRdb's table has in-frame clones only and misses some. The data contain under 250,000 clones, around 82% of them singletons. Sequenced material: peripheral blood. Every receptor here comes from an elderly woman with acute or convalescent COVID-19.

Only one count was recorded for this clone. This sequence joins TRBV5-1 and TRBJ1-1; D gene ambiguous. Germline V gene lookup returns CDR1 SGHRS and CDR2 YFSETQ. V dropped 6 bases and J dropped 0 bases, with 15 bases sitting between them. This CDR3 comprises 15 residues. The CDR3 sequence: CASKLMSQVNTEAFF. The CDR3 coding sequence is TGCGCCAGCAAGCTTATGTCGCAGGTGAACACTGAAGCTTTCTTT.

The chain uses TRBV6-5 and TRBJ1-5; TRBD1 aligns across 9 bases. Trimming took 6 bases from V and 2 from J; bases not matched to a gene: 5. The CDR3 is made up of 15 amino acids. Germline V gives CDR1 MNHEY, CDR2 SVGAGI. The CDR3 DNA is TGTGCCAGCAGCTTGGGACAGGGAGGCAATCAGCCCCAGCATTTT. It yields the protein CASSLGQGGNQPQHF.

Points on this clone: Distinct nucleotide sequences in the sample also encode this CDR3. The chain links TRBV5-1 to TRBJ1-5; D is unresolved. This CDR3 is built from 15 residues. The germline V gene has CDR1 SGHRS and CDR2 YFSETQ. The V end lost 0 bases, the J end lost 2 bases, and 9 bases lay between the germline ends. The DNA for the CDR3 is TGCGCCAGCAGCTTGGGAGAGGCGGGCAATCAGCCCCAGCATTTT. Translation: CASSLGEAGNQPQHF.

The chain joins TRBV6-2 or TRBV6-3 to TRBJ1-1; tentative D call: TRBD1 (6 bases). There are 14 residues in the CDR3. Germline CDR1 MNHEY, CDR2 SVGEGT. With 4 bases removed from V and 3 bases from J, the gap between germline ends came to 12 bases. Written as DNA, the CDR3 is TGTGCCAGCAGTTCCCAATACAGGGACACTGAAGCTTTCTTT. This gives the protein CASSSQYRDTEAFF.

The gene calls are TRBV7-2 and TRBJ2-5; D possibly corresponds to TRBD2 (7 bases). V was pared by 5 bases and J by 1 base, with 11 bases between. The CDR3 has 14 residues. From germline, CDR1 is SGHTA and CDR2 FQGNSA. In DNA form, the CDR3 reads TGTGCCAGCAGCCCTCGGGGGGCCCAAGAGACCCAGTACTTC. As protein: CASSPRGAQETQYF.

This chain links TRBV19 with TRBJ2-2, with 9 bases that match TRBD1. Germline V gene sequence: CDR1 LNHDA, CDR2 SQIVND (reference sequence). CDR3 size: 15 residues. With 3 bases clipped from V and 1 base from J, the junction kept 0 bases outside the gene matches. CDR3 coding DNA: TGTGCCAGTAGTATGGGACAGGGGAACACCGGGGAGCTGTTTTTT. Its protein product is CASSMGQGNTGELFF.

The chain uses TRBV5-6 and TRBJ2-5; D is ambiguous. CDR3 size: 16 residues. The V gene lost 1 base and the J gene lost 2 bases, with 15 bases spanning the gap. Germline assignment: CDR1 SGHDT and CDR2 YYEEEE. The CDR3 loop reads CASSLRRPGGQETQYF. The CDR3, as DNA: TGTGCCAGCAGCTTGAGGCGCCCGGGTGGGCAAGAGACCCAGTACTTC.

The CDR3 sequence is CAISLSGAQTEAFF. DNA for the CDR3: TGTGCCATCAGCCTAAGCGGGGCGCAAACTGAAGCTTTCTTT. The rearrangement joins TRBV10-3 to TRBJ1-1; possibly TRBD1 for D (5 bases). The CDR3 length is 14 residues. Trimming pared 6 bases from V and 5 bases from J, leaving 16 bases between. Per the germline V gene, CDR1 is ENHRY and CDR2 is SYGVKD.

DNA of the CDR3: TGTGCCAGCAGTGAGTACAGGGGCACTGAAGCTTTCTTT. This sequence encodes CASSEYRGTEAFF. The chain recombines TRBV2 with TRBJ1-1; the match to TRBD1 covers 7 bases. J was trimmed by 4 bases and V by 3 bases; bases with no gene match: 2. This CDR3 is built from 13 residues. The V gene's germline CDR1 is SNHLY and CDR2 FYNNEI.

The CDR3 sequence is CASSQAPAGANNEQFF. The DNA of the CDR3 is TGTGCCAGCAGCCAAGCACCAGCGGGGGCCAACAATGAGCAGTTCTTC. This chain joins TRBV3-1 (or the pseudogene TRBV3-2) and TRBJ2-1, with TRBD2 matching over 8 bases. Germline V lookup: CDR1 LGHDT, CDR2 YNNKEL (reference sequence). The CDR3 is made up of 16 amino acids. Trimming at V came to 1 base and at J to 5 bases, leaving 7 bases not matched to a gene.